The 20 T cell receptor beta chains listed next were all sequenced from one sample in a study of patients and donors after allogeneic stem cell transplantation. In TCRdb, the RT-PCR reads were re-called with MiXCR into one record per CDR3 protein. Of some 880,000 distinct CDR3 sequences in the sample, about 20% were seen once. The sample consisted of blood, either unsorted or a sorted T cell fraction (not recorded which). These receptors originate from a human donor who was either an allogeneic HSCT recipient or a stem cell or donor lymphocyte infusion donor (not recorded which). It is not recorded whose cells these are; they may come from a transplant donor.

The J gene is TRBJ1-3, the V gene TRBV27; maybe TRBD1 (5 bases). V was pared by 4 bases and J by 7 bases, with 14 bases between. The CDR3 is 14 amino acids. Germline loops: CDR1 MNHEY, CDR2 SMNVEV (reference sequence). CDR3 residues: CASSYAGTGNTIYF. The CDR3 DNA reads TGTGCCAGCAGTTATGCAGGGACCGGGAACACCATATATTTT.

This clonotype turned up a few times. This chain joins TRBV20-1 and TRBJ1-5, with TRBD1 identical over 7 bases. The length of the CDR3 is 14 residues. J gave up 6 bases and V 0 bases, and 5 bases lay outside the gene matches. Germline CDR1 DFQATT, CDR2 SNEGSKA (reference sequence). CDR3 coding DNA: TGCAGTGCTAGAGACAGGGGGATAGCTCAGCCCCAGCATTTT. Translated, it gives CSARDRGIAQPQHF.

In its sample, this clonotype was seen many times. The V and J genes are TRBV5-6 and TRBJ2-7; 7 bases line up with TRBD2. With 3 bases clipped from V and 5 bases from J, the junction kept 14 bases outside the gene matches. Germline V gives CDR1 SGHDT, CDR2 YYEEEE. The CDR3 is made up of 16 amino acids. CDR3 sequence reads: CASSYLRSRESHEQYF. DNA of the CDR3: TGTGCCAGCAGCTATTTGCGTTCGCGGGAGTCCCACGAGCAGTACTTC.

Only a few counts were recorded for this clonotype. This rearrangement joins TRBV3-1 to TRBJ2-5, with D maybe TRBD1 (5 bases). CDR1 and CDR2 (germline): LGHDT, YNNKEL (reference sequence). CDR3 length equals 15 residues. Trimming removed 0 bases at V and 5 bases at J, with 13 bases between. The CDR3 here is CASSQDRQGRETQYF. The DNA for the CDR3 is TGTGCCAGCAGCCAAGATAGGCAGGGCCGGGAGACCCAGTACTTC.

V gene TRBV24-1 combines with J gene TRBJ1-5; TRBD1 matches at 7 bases. J lost 6 bases, V lost 8 bases, and 12 bases had no gene match. This CDR3 is built from 15 residues. Per germline, CDR1 KGHDR and CDR2 SFDVKD. In DNA form, the CDR3 reads TGTGCCACCACCGTGATTTACAGGGGCGGTCAGCCCCAGCATTTT. Encoded protein: CATTVIYRGGQPQHF.

This clonotype was detected a few times. DNA of the CDR3: TGTGCCATCAACCAACCAGGGAACCCGGCCGGGGAGCTGTTTTTT. Its protein is CAINQPGNPAGELFF. This rearrangement joins TRBV10-3 to TRBJ2-2; possibly TRBD1 for D (5 bases). CDR1 ENHRY and CDR2 SYGVKD come from the germline V gene. V was trimmed by 7 bases and J by 6 bases, leaving 18 bases between them. This CDR3 is 15 amino acids long.

This clonotype has only a few counts. The V gene is TRBV4-2, the J gene TRBJ2-3; TRBD2 matches 10 bases. V was pared by 6 bases and J by 2 bases, with 8 bases of the junction left unmatched. The CDR3 loop spans 16 amino acids. Per the germline V gene, CDR1 is LGHNA and CDR2 is YNFKEQ. The CDR3 region is CASSRLGLADTDTQYF. DNA of the CDR3: TGTGCCAGCAGTCGACTAGGACTAGCGGACACAGATACGCAGTATTTT.

The chain couples TRBV6-5 to TRBJ1-5, with unresolved D. The V gene lost 0 bases and the J gene lost 4 bases, with 10 bases spanning the gap. Per germline, CDR1 MNHEY and CDR2 SVGAGI. This CDR3 has 15 amino acids. The CDR3 DNA reads TGTGCCAGCAGTTACTCGGCATTTGGGAATCAGCCCCAGCATTTT. Protein product: CASSYSAFGNQPQHF.

The CDR3 reads CASSQADSGYEQYF. CDR3 DNA sequence: TGCGCCAGCAGCCAAGCTGACTCCGGCTACGAGCAGTACTTC. The chain links TRBV4-3 to TRBJ2-7; D is unresolved. Germline V gene data show CDR1 as LGHNA and CDR2 as YSLEER. Between the trimmed V and J ends, which lost 1 base and 3 bases, there was a span of 10 bases. The CDR3 length is 14 residues.

The rearrangement uses TRBV20-1 and TRBJ1-6; D is ambiguous. In germline, CDR1 is DFQATT, CDR2 SNEGSKA (reference sequence). V shed 1 base and J shed 14 bases, with 9 bases lying between them. The CDR3 runs 11 residues. The DNA of the CDR3 is TGCAGTGCTAGAGCCCCAGGTTCCCTCCACTTT. The encoded protein is CSARAPGSLHF.

This clonotype was picked up a small number of times. The CDR3 DNA is TGCAGCGTTACTGACAGGGCCTACGAGCAGTACTTC. Amino acids: CSVTDRAYEQYF. The chain uses TRBV29-1 and TRBJ2-7; 7 nucleotides match TRBD1. This CDR3 comprises 12 residues. V was pared by 5 bases and J by 2 bases, with 3 bases of the junction left unmatched. Germline lookup yields CDR1 SQVTM and CDR2 ANQGSEA.

J is TRBJ2-5 and V is TRBV6-5; D ambiguous. This CDR3 has 13 amino acids. V shed 0 bases and J shed 7 bases, with 9 bases lying between them. Germline assignment: CDR1 MNHEY and CDR2 SVGAGI. DNA of the CDR3: TGTGCCAGCAGTTACTCCACGCCGGGGACCCAGTACTTC. Its protein is CASSYSTPGTQYF.

This clonotype was detected ten times or more. The V gene is TRBV12-3 or TRBV12-4, the J gene TRBJ2-3; D is unresolved. Trimming took 7 bases from V and 1 from J, leaving 9 bases between them. This CDR3 region has 13 residues. The CDR3 loop is CASTDLGTDTQYF. CDR3 bases: TGTGCCAGCACCGATCTAGGCACAGATACGCAGTATTTT.

V is TRBV4-1 and J is TRBJ1-2, with TRBD1 identical over 7 bases. The V gene's germline CDR1 is MGHRA and CDR2 YSYEKL. CDR3 length: 14 residues. J was trimmed by 5 bases and V by 3 bases; bases with no gene match: 6. The CDR3 coding sequence is TGCGCCAGCAGCCAGCCGACAGGGTCTTATGGCTACACCTTC. It yields the protein CASSQPTGSYGYTF.

This clonotype appeared many times. The J gene is TRBJ1-3, the V gene TRBV20-1; D remains unclear. The CDR3 extends over 15 amino acids. Germline CDR1 DFQATT, CDR2 SNEGSKA (reference sequence). Trimming left V 2 bases short and J 4 bases short, with 15 bases between. In nucleotides, the CDR3 is TGCAGTGCTAGAAACAGCCCTAGGTCGGGAAACACCATATATTTT. This sequence encodes CSARNSPRSGNTIYF.

The chain joins TRBV9 to TRBJ2-7; TRBD2 might be the D (5 bases). Per germline, CDR1 SGDLS and CDR2 YYNGEE. V lost 0 bases and J 2 bases, leaving 15 bases between the germline ends. The CDR3 has 16 residues. CDR3 sequence: CASSVDNGLETYEQYF. DNA for the CDR3: TGTGCCAGCAGCGTAGATAACGGACTCGAGACCTACGAGCAGTACTTC. The entire variable domain, with the rest obtained from reference TRBV9 and TRBJ2-7, is as follows: DSGVTQTPKHLITATGQRVTLRCSPRSGDLSVYWYQQSLDQGLQFLIQYYNGEERAKGNILERFSAQQFPDLHSELNLSSLELGDSALYFCASSVDNGLETYEQYFGPGTRLTVT.

In its sample, this clonotype was seen a few times. V gene TRBV7-3 combines with J gene TRBJ2-2; D ambiguous. The germline V gene encodes CDR1 SGHTA and CDR2 FQGTGA. The CDR3 totals 14 residues. The V gene lost 4 bases and the J gene lost 7 bases, with 13 bases spanning the gap. CDR3 in DNA: TGTGCCAGCAGCTCCCTGGCCGTTGGCGGGGAGCTGTTTTTT. Its protein is CASSSLAVGGELFF.

This clonotype was observed a few times. This chain connects TRBV7-2 to TRBJ2-7; 7 nucleotides match TRBD1. The CDR3 sequence is 13 residues long. After removal of 1 base from V and 8 bases from J, the junction contained 5 bases not matched to a gene. CDR1 and CDR2 from the germline V gene are SGHTA and FQGNSA. The CDR3 spells CASSLDRDRKQYF. CDR3 in DNA: TGTGCCAGCAGCTTAGACCGGGACAGAAAGCAGTACTTC.

This clonotype was found a few times. The gene calls are TRBV20-1 and TRBJ2-5; D might be TRBD2 (6 bases). V was cut by 4 bases and J by 4 bases, with 10 bases left in between. Germline-derived CDR1 and CDR2 are DFQATT and SNEGSKA (reference sequence). The CDR3 totals 12 residues. CDR3 in DNA: TGCAGTGCTACCCGGGGAGGAGAGACCCAGTACTTC. Protein sequence: CSATRGGETQYF.

This clonotype has ten or more counts. This sequence joins TRBV15 and TRBJ2-4, with D unresolved. This CDR3 contains 12 residues. The ends were cut back, 0 bases at V and 11 bases at J, with 8 bases in the middle. Germline lookup yields CDR1 LNHNV and CDR2 YYDKDF (reference sequence). This CDR3 is CATSREKGFQYF. DNA for the CDR3: TGTGCCACCAGCAGAGAGAAAGGGTTTCAGTACTTC.